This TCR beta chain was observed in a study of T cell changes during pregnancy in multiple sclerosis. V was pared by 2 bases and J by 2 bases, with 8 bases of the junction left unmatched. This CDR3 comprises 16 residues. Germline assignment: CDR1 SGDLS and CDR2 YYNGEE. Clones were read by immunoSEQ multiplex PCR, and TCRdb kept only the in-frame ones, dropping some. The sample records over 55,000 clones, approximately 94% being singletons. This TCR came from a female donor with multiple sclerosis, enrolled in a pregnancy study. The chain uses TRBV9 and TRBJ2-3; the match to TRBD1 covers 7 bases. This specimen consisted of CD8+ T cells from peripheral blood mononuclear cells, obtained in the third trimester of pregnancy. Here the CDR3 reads CASSVPTGSITDTQYF. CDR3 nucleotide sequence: TGTGCCAGCAGCGTCCCGACAGGGTCCATCACAGATACGCAGTATTTT.